This T cell receptor beta chain originates from a study of sequential checkpoint blockade in melanoma (dated by TCRdb to between 2019 and 2020). With respect to the entire study: Patients were assigned by 1:1 randomization to either first-line nivolumab followed by ipilimumab (arm A) or ipilimumab followed by nivolumab (arm B). Both trial sequences were followed by maintenance nivolumab. DNA from some 89 melanoma tumor samples collected before treatment underwent TCRbeta immunosequencing. Matched tumor biopsies were taken from 20 to 25 patients before treatment and at week 13, after single-agent nivolumab (arm A) or ipilimumab (arm B). The same lesion was the source of roughly 81% of the matched pre- and post-treatment tumor biopsy pairs. The research as a whole found: Achieving clinical benefit was about 30 times more likely for patients whose tumor T-cell fraction and clonality increased by week 13. PD-L1 staining and CD8+ T-cell counts correlated with tumor T-cell fraction and clonality, whereas mutational load did not. Small sample sizes and reduced statistical power limited the within-arm analyses of tumor T-cell fraction. Larger, independent patient cohorts are needed to validate the response-prediction model that combines TCR metrics and mutation burden. In the nivolumab-first arm (arm A), an association was found between pretreatment tumor TIL clonality and response (P = .04).

The immunoSEQ Assay was used to immunosequence TCRbeta CDR3 regions from genomic DNA. Before high-throughput sequencing, the genomic DNA was amplified using bias-controlled multiplex PCR. In the original analysis: To quantify the absolute abundance of each unique TCRbeta CDR3 region, the sequences were collapsed and filtered. Clonality, defined as 1 minus Pielou's evenness, was calculated using productive rearrangements only. Tumor T-cell fraction was calculated by normalizing TCRbeta template counts to usable DNA, which was estimated from several housekeeping genes. Clones with significantly greater frequencies in on-treatment versus baseline samples were identified using a previously published method. TCRdb's version of the immuneACCESS table is confined to in-frame rearrangements and falls short of the full clone set. An unresolved V gene accounts for under half of the shortfall where checked; the remainder is of unknown origin. V, J and clone size are those of that table, while D and trimming were read from the DNA. For this sample the table gives more than 2,000 clones, of which around 23% were detected only once. The top ten constitute 14% to 15% of the sample.

Only a few counts were recorded for this clone. Its antigen specificity is not known. Base-call qualities are not available, and no considerably larger clone is one nucleotide away. Explained via the paper, the treatment or condition label denotes: randomized to nivolumab then ipilimumab (arm A) or the reverse (arm B). None of the trial patients had been given prior DNA-damaging chemotherapy. CheckMate 064, a randomized, open-label phase II trial of sequential checkpoint blockade, was the source of the samples, all of which came from patients with melanoma. Genomic DNA from formalin-fixed paraffin-embedded (FFPE) tissue samples was used for tumor TCR sequencing. V loses 7 bases at its end and J loses 3 bases; junction bases beyond the gene matches: 19. CDR1 and CDR2 (MDHEN, SYDVKM) derive from the germline V gene. The CDR3, cysteine through phenylalanine, is 19 amino acids long. Only the CDR3 portion is preserved as DNA: 57 bases, with reading frame beginning at the first base.

The sequence derives from a human donor with melanoma. Sample: tumor tissue (inferred from file names), taken from a patient given nivolumab and ipilimumab in sequence. The chain was built from TRBV28 and TRBJ2-7, with 12 junctional bases fitting TRBD2. The DNA reads as follows: TGTGCCAGCAACGTTCCCGAGACTAGCGGGAGCCGGGCTGGCTACGAGCAGTACTTC. Translated, this gives CASNVPETSGSRAGYEQYF.